This T cell receptor (beta chain) is drawn from a study of control samples from healthy donors and cancer patients. V was pared by 7 bases and J by 5 bases, with 7 bases of the junction left unmatched. The germline V gene encodes CDR1 LNHDA and CDR2 SQIVND (reference sequence). CDR3 length: 13 amino acids. Sequenced by immunoSEQ multiplex PCR; TCRdb stores in-frame clones only, minus some. The profile shows some 150,000 clones, around 94% of them singletons. The clonotype comes from a man aged 60 to 75 with colorectal cancer. The material sequenced was PBMCs. This chain links TRBV19 with TRBJ1-2; 7 bases fit TRBD1. CDR3 coding DNA: TGTGCCAGTACCCAACAGGGGACATATGGCTACACCTTC. This codes for CASTQQGTYGYTF. The complete variable domain, with remaining parts taken from reference TRBV19 and TRBJ1-2, reads DGGITQSPKYLFRKEGQNVTLSCEQNLNHDAMYWYRQDPGQGLRLIYYSQIVNDFQKGDIAEGYSVSREKKESFPLTVTSAQKNPTAFYLCASTQQGTYGYTFGSGTRLTVV.